The entry that follows covers one TCR beta chain sequence. The protocol was immunoSEQ multiplex PCR, while the TCRdb copy is restricted to in-frame clones and leaves out a portion. Of more than 300,000 clones in the sample, 80% to 90% are singletons; the top ten hold 9.5% to 12%. The sample belongs to a study of Ad26.COV2.S vaccination and SARS-CoV-2 variants. Treatment denoted: 19 received Ad26.COV2.S at low or high dose, single or two shots; roughly five received placebo; per-sample allocation not given. Collection of the samples took place on day 63 after the first injection of vaccine or placebo. CDR3 size: 14 residues. Germline V lookup: CDR1 ENHRY, CDR2 SYGVKD. The junction had 7 bases not matched to a gene; V was cut back by 8 bases and J by 2 bases.

This TCR was sampled from a person between 18 and 65 years old who received the Ad26.COV2.S COVID-19 vaccine or a placebo. The V and J genes are TRBV10-3 and TRBJ2-5; 8 bases are a match to TRBD2. Sample: peripheral blood, taken in a trial of Ad26.COV2.S vaccine versus placebo. CDR3 nucleotides: TGTGCCATCGCGGTAGCGGGGTCACAAGAGACCCAGTACTTC. This translates into CAIAVAGSQETQYF.